The entry below gives a single T cell receptor (beta chain) sequence along with its context. The sample originates from a study of blood T cell repertoires in COVID-19. Methods used by the authors: Counts of nucleated cells, estimated from reference gene primer amplification, were obtained. Measured with immunoSEQ multiplex PCR; TCRdb has only the in-frame clones, and not every one. V and J calls and clone size come straight from that table; D and trimming were deduced from the DNA. The repertoire holds roughly 280,000 clones, about 85% seen once, with around 3.6% in the top ten. Germline CDR1 reads LNHDA; CDR2 reads SQIVND (reference sequence). Trimming cost V 4 bases and J 4 bases; bases outside gene matches: 2. The CDR3 sequence is 14 residues long.

Input material: peripheral blood. The TCR was taken from a man between 18 and 29 years old with active or convalescent COVID-19. The chain employs TRBV19 and TRBJ1-4, with 8 bases fitting TRBD1. The CDR3 is CASSTQGVNEKLFF. The CDR3, as DNA: TGTGCCAGTAGTACACAGGGGGTTAATGAAAAACTGTTTTTT.